These T cell receptor beta chains were read from a single sample in a study of blood T cell repertoires in COVID-19. Repertoires were generated with immunoSEQ multiplex PCR, while TCRdb's copy carries only in-frame clones and drops some. The sample has 200,000 to 300,000 clones, 75% to 95% seen once. The sequencing input was peripheral blood. The receptors were gathered from a person aged 18 to 30 with COVID-19, enrolled during active disease. CDR3s include the opening cysteine and the closing phenylalanine or tryptophan. Fields, in order: J gene, V gene, CDR3 protein.

J gene: TRBJ2-5
V gene: TRBV28
CDR3 protein: CASSLGGDQETQYF

J gene: TRBJ2-3
V gene: TRBV9
CDR3 protein: CASSFSPTGQDTQYF

J gene: TRBJ2-1
V gene: TRBV19
CDR3 protein: CATRLEAEYNEQFF

J gene: TRBJ2-2
V gene: TRBV6-5
CDR3 protein: CASSFWTGTVAGELFF

J gene: TRBJ2-7
V gene: TRBV27
CDR3 protein: CASSTGQGTSYEQYF

J gene: TRBJ2-3
V gene: TRBV19
CDR3 protein: CASSSRGLTDTQYF

J gene: TRBJ2-7
V gene: TRBV2
CDR3 protein: CASSPTAGTKQSYEQYF

J gene: TRBJ1-1
V gene: TRBV19
CDR3 protein: CASRHRTGGVEAFF

J gene: TRBJ2-1
V gene: TRBV2
CDR3 protein: CASSEDGLGPTRDEQFF

J gene: TRBJ2-2
V gene: TRBV19
CDR3 protein: CASSIGHRSNTGELFF

J gene: TRBJ2-1
V gene: TRBV4-1
CDR3 protein: CASSFLAGDYNEQFF

J gene: TRBJ1-6
V gene: TRBV28
CDR3 protein: CASGTGNSPLHF

J gene: TRBJ1-1
V gene: TRBV4-1
CDR3 protein: CASSRERASGTDTEAFF

J gene: TRBJ2-5
V gene: TRBV18
CDR3 protein: CASSPGLAGMGETQYF

J gene: TRBJ2-1
V gene: TRBV6-5
CDR3 protein: CASSSSENEQFF

J gene: TRBJ2-4
V gene: TRBV6-6
CDR3 protein: CASILGGGAKNIQYF

J gene: TRBJ2-7
V gene: TRBV3-1/TRBV3-2
CDR3 protein: CASSQAGDSYEQYF

J gene: TRBJ2-7
V gene: TRBV5-1
CDR3 protein: CASSPGGTGAYEQYF

J gene: TRBJ2-3
V gene: TRBV5-1
CDR3 protein: CASSASTSGSIDTQYF

J gene: TRBJ2-6
V gene: TRBV6-2/TRBV6-3
CDR3 protein: CASSRTGLAGANVLTF

J gene: TRBJ1-5
V gene: TRBV9
CDR3 protein: CASSVGTGNQPQHF

J gene: TRBJ1-2
V gene: TRBV19
CDR3 protein: CASNGDMNYGYTF

J gene: TRBJ1-5
V gene: TRBV28
CDR3 protein: CASSSRQGKQPQHF

J gene: TRBJ2-1
V gene: TRBV18
CDR3 protein: CASSVSTNNEQFF

J gene: TRBJ2-7
V gene: TRBV3-1/TRBV3-2
CDR3 protein: CASSLGETYEQYF

J gene: TRBJ2-2
V gene: TRBV9
CDR3 protein: CASSSRRLAGAGGELFF

J gene: TRBJ1-1
V gene: TRBV5-1
CDR3 protein: CASSRDTGNTEAFF

J gene: TRBJ2-5
V gene: TRBV5-1
CDR3 protein: CASSLESGGGQETQYF

J gene: TRBJ2-1
V gene: TRBV24-1
CDR3 protein: CATRAGESYNEQFF

J gene: TRBJ2-1
V gene: TRBV15
CDR3 protein: CATGRRDNEQFF

J gene: TRBJ1-2
V gene: TRBV27
CDR3 protein: CASTTSGSGYTF

J gene: TRBJ2-5
V gene: TRBV28
CDR3 protein: CASSSTDAGETQYF

J gene: TRBJ2-1
V gene: TRBV6-1
CDR3 protein: CASSVDGRWSYNEQFF

J gene: TRBJ2-7
V gene: TRBV7-2
CDR3 protein: CASSLNAVYEQYF

J gene: TRBJ2-1
V gene: TRBV5-6
CDR3 protein: CASLAGGPIRNEQFF

J gene: TRBJ1-1
V gene: TRBV30
CDR3 protein: CAWSVDSKIAEAFF

J gene: TRBJ2-7
V gene: TRBV27
CDR3 protein: CASSFRAGSSYEQYF

J gene: TRBJ1-1
V gene: TRBV11-2
CDR3 protein: CASSWGQGDSEAFF

J gene: TRBJ2-7
V gene: TRBV18
CDR3 protein: CASSPLSGGSYEQYF

J gene: TRBJ2-7
V gene: TRBV25-1
CDR3 protein: CASSAISGLYEQYF

J gene: TRBJ1-5
V gene: TRBV5-6
CDR3 protein: CASSRDRGRNQPQHF

J gene: TRBJ2-5
V gene: TRBV10-3
CDR3 protein: CAISERGETQYF

J gene: TRBJ2-7
V gene: TRBV24-1
CDR3 protein: CATSATGTYEQYF

J gene: TRBJ1-3
V gene: TRBV29-1
CDR3 protein: CSVRGSRSGNTIYF

J gene: TRBJ2-3
V gene: TRBV5-6
CDR3 protein: CASRHSGLPTDTQYF

J gene: TRBJ2-7
V gene: TRBV28
CDR3 protein: CASSDFYEQYF

J gene: TRBJ1-1
V gene: TRBV3-1/TRBV3-2
CDR3 protein: CASSQDTGKRGEAFF

J gene: TRBJ2-7
V gene: TRBV5-1
CDR3 protein: CASSSGQGPGEQYF

J gene: TRBJ2-7
V gene: TRBV3-1/TRBV3-2
CDR3 protein: CASSQEKRPYEQYF

J gene: TRBJ2-7
V gene: TRBV27
CDR3 protein: CASSDPDKVHEQYF

J gene: TRBJ2-7
V gene: TRBV3-1/TRBV3-2
CDR3 protein: CASSQDPGLASYEQYF

J gene: TRBJ2-7
V gene: TRBV27
CDR3 protein: CASSRSGYEQYF

J gene: TRBJ1-2
V gene: TRBV4-2
CDR3 protein: CASSPGSGYTF

J gene: TRBJ2-5
V gene: TRBV6-5
CDR3 protein: CASRPGGNQETQYF

J gene: TRBJ2-1
V gene: TRBV24-1
CDR3 protein: CATSDLEKSSYNEQFF

J gene: TRBJ2-1
V gene: TRBV19
CDR3 protein: CASSIRPGKEQFF

J gene: TRBJ1-5
V gene: TRBV19
CDR3 protein: CASSIEHRVGQPQHF

J gene: TRBJ1-6
V gene: TRBV7-9
CDR3 protein: CASSAGTYTSSYNSPLHF